The entry below gives a single T cell receptor beta chain sequence along with its context. Its matching antigen is unknown. Profiling relied on immunoSEQ multiplex PCR, and the TCRdb table lists in-frame clones only, not all of them. The table records approximately 59,000 clones, roughly 88% of them present only once. The CDR3 spans 13 residues. From germline, CDR1 is SEHNR and CDR2 FQNEAQ (reference sequence). Trimming took 0 bases from V and 5 from J, leaving 8 bases between them. This specimen belongs to a study of OX40 agonist ivuxolimab in advanced cancers. Study-wide context: Prior therapy, whether anti-PD-1, anti-PD-L1 or anti-CTLA-4, was allowed, and less than 45% had some.

General study points: The average count of expanded clones was higher among CD8+ T cells than among CD4+.

Patients with a history of autoimmune disease or on systemic immunosuppression were excluded. The chain couples TRBV7-9 to TRBJ2-7; D remains unclear. This TCR derives from an adult with an advanced solid tumor such as melanoma, head and neck, liver or kidney cancer. The sequences come from CD4+ or CD8+ T cells sorted from blood, collected in a trial of the OX40 agonist ivuxolimab. The CDR3 DNA is TGTGCCAGCAGCTTAGCGCGATTCCACGAGCAGTACTTC. This encodes CASSLARFHEQYF.